Given below is one TCR beta chain in context. The antigen is undetermined. This entry is derived from a study of cytomegalovirus exposure and HLA in healthy donors. Study-level findings and limits: In the 120 or so validation repertoires, just under 95% of cluster scores exceeded 0, per a later analysis.

Assay used: immunoSEQ multiplex PCR; TCRdb lists only in-frame clones, some missing. The data contain hundreds of thousands of clones, approximately 83% of them singletons. The CDR3 is 15 amino acids. Germline CDR1 reads SNHLY; CDR2 reads FYNNEI. Trimming took 6 bases from V and 4 from J, leaving 19 bases between them. The donors were members of the validation cohort, which comprised 120 subjects and was separate from the first cohort of about 700 subjects. This receptor was identified in a young woman in good health and CMV-seropositive. Sequencing was performed on PBMCs. J is TRBJ2-7 and V is TRBV2; D unresolved. This CDR3 reads CASRPPSVELYEQYF. The CDR3 coding sequence is TGTGCCAGCAGGCCCCCGTCGGTGGAACTATACGAGCAGTACTTC.